The sequence of this T cell receptor (beta chain) was determined in a study of T cells in Graves' hyperthyroidism and ophthalmopathy. Study-level background: Blood was drawn when the patient was first diagnosed and still untreated. Findings of the study overall: A model of 13 V-J features distinguished ophthalmopathy from stable hyperthyroidism.

Ophthalmopathy cases met thresholds of Clinical Activity Score at least 3, NOSPECS grade at least 4 and duration under 3 months. Out of roughly 9.1 ml of fresh peripheral blood came the PBMCs. The germline V gene encodes CDR1 LNHDA and CDR2 SQIVND (reference sequence). Trimming cost V 10 bases and J 5 bases, with 12 bases left between them. This CDR3 comprises 11 residues. Regarding this clonotype: The antigen is unknown.

Researchers took RNA transcripts and amplified the TCR beta CDR3 regions from them. Initially, a first-round RT-PCR of the TCR CDR3 employed the HTBI primer set. TCRdb re-derived calls from the multiplex PCR reads in MiXCR, one entry per CDR3 protein. The repertoire consists of under 350,000 distinct CDR3 sequences, with 15% to 20% occurring once and the leading ten covering just over 55%. Material for sequencing was blood. This receptor was obtained from a woman aged 55 to 70 with Graves' ophthalmopathy. The chain carries TRBV19 and TRBJ2-7, with D hard to call. CDR3 sequence: CATAAGDEQYF. CDR3 bases: TGTGCCACCGCGGCCGGCGACGAGCAGTACTTC.